One sample yielded the 9 T cell receptor beta chains listed below, sequenced in a study of HIV-infected patients and healthy controls. No cell fractionation was done, so the repertoire covers all unsorted peripheral blood T cells. Approximately 510 ng RNA was reverse transcribed with alpha and beta constant-region primers. Alpha and beta chain libraries were made separately by chain-specific third strand synthesis with multiplexing indices. TCRdb analysed the 5' RACE reads with MiXCR anew, one entry per CDR3 protein. The sample lists 10,000 or so distinct CDR3 sequences, more than 7% occurring once. Sequencing was performed on blood, taken before antiretroviral therapy. The receptor source for this set is an adult with HIV infection. The donor label of this sample is uncertain.

This clonotype was counted at least ten times. The chain recombines TRBV29-1 with TRBJ2-7, with 10 positions matching TRBD1. CDR1 and CDR2 (germline): SQVTM, ANQGSEA. The CDR3 spans 13 residues. Trimming cost V 3 bases and J 6 bases; bases outside gene matches: 5. The chain's CDR3 is CSVERGTGVEQYF. Here the CDR3 DNA reads TGCAGCGTTGAGCGGGGGACAGGGGTCGAGCAGTACTTC.

This clonotype was counted at least ten times. The J gene is TRBJ1-5, the V gene TRBV6-5, with 11 positions matching TRBD1. Germline CDR1 and CDR2: MNHEY and SVGAGI. Losses at the gene ends were 5 bases for V and 6 bases for J; bases not matched to a gene: 9. The CDR3 is 16 residues long. This CDR3 is CASSRWTGGEFQPQHF. CDR3 nucleotide sequence: TGTGCCAGCAGTCGATGGACAGGGGGCGAGTTTCAGCCCCAGCATTTT.

This clonotype has ten or more counts. In nucleotides, the CDR3 is TGCGCCAGCAGCTTGCGAGTTAGCGGGGGGGCCCAGGTGCAGTATTTT. Amino acids: CASSLRVSGGAQVQYF. The chain links TRBV5-1 to TRBJ2-3, with 11 bases that match TRBD2. Germline loops: CDR1 SGHRS, CDR2 YFSETQ. This CDR3 is 16 amino acids long. V trimming: 1 base; J trimming: 11 bases; junction bases outside the gene matches: 12.

This clonotype rates as medium-sized (0.01 to 0.1%). The chain carries TRBV3-2 and TRBJ2-1. TRBV3-2 is a pseudogene locus. This CDR3 has 15 amino acids. The CDR3 coding sequence is TGTGCCAGCAGCCACCTGGAAGCATGGCAGAATGAGCAGTTCTTC. This gives the protein CASSHLEAWQNEQFF.

This clonotype has at least ten counts. The CDR3 here is CSARVPPNYGYTF. The CDR3 DNA reads TGCAGTGCTAGAGTTCCTCCTAACTATGGCTACACCTTC. The chain uses TRBV20-1 and TRBJ1-2; D remains ambiguous. The germline V gene has CDR1 DFQATT and CDR2 SNEGSKA (reference sequence). V lost 1 base to trimming and J lost 0 bases, with 6 bases between them. The CDR3 spans 13 residues.

This clonotype was observed many times. The rearrangement uses TRBV29-1 and TRBJ1-1; no clear D. From germline, CDR1 is SQVTM and CDR2 ANQGSEA. The CDR3 is made up of 15 amino acids. The V end was cut by 2 bases, the J end by 0 bases, with 13 bases between. CDR3 in DNA: TGCAGCGTTGAAAAACACCTGGCTATGAACACTGAAGCTTTCTTT. Encoded protein: CSVEKHLAMNTEAFF.

This clonotype has a count of ten or more. The chain carries TRBV19 and TRBJ2-1; D not resolved. V lost 6 bases and J 3 bases, leaving 9 bases between the germline ends. This CDR3 has 13 residues. The V gene's germline CDR1 is LNHDA and CDR2 SQIVND (reference sequence). CDR3 sequence: CASSLVGYNEQFF. The CDR3 DNA follows: TGTGCCAGTAGCCTAGTTGGCTACAATGAGCAGTTCTTC.

This clonotype has at least ten counts. This chain uses TRBV7-8 with TRBJ1-3; D ambiguous. This CDR3 is built from 15 residues. Germline assignment: CDR1 SGHVS and CDR2 FQNEAQ. V shed 4 bases and J shed 0 bases, with 10 bases lying between them. The CDR3 reads CASSSSLNSGNTIYF. The CDR3 DNA reads TGTGCCAGCAGCTCCAGTCTAAACTCTGGAAACACCATATATTTT.

The chain carries TRBV19 and TRBJ1-1, with 7 bases aligning to TRBD1. Losses at the gene ends were 5 bases for V and 9 bases for J; bases not matched to a gene: 12. The CDR3 is 14 residues long. Germline lookup yields CDR1 LNHDA and CDR2 SQIVND (reference sequence). Here the CDR3 reads CASSVGQPFTQAFF. CDR3 coding DNA: TGTGCCAGTAGTGTGGGACAGCCCTTTACCCAAGCTTTCTTT. Filled out from reference TRBV19 and TRBJ1-1, the complete variable domain reads DGGITQSPKYLFRKEGQNVTLSCEQNLNHDAMYWYRQDPGQGLRLIYYSQIVNDFQKGDIAEGYSVSREKKESFPLTVTSAQKNPTAFYLCASSVGQPFTQAFFGQGTRLTVV.